The 10 T cell receptor beta chains given below trace back to one sample, sequenced in a study of regulatory T cells in long-lasting Graves disease. Indicated time point: newly diagnosed GD, antithyroid drugs for less than 3 months. RNA extracted from PBMCs served as the sequencing template. Arm-PCR of CDR3 regions and iRepertoire HTBI primers were the basis on which TCR beta libraries were built. MiXCR was run by TCRdb on the multiplex PCR reads, yielding one entry per CDR3 protein. The sample includes 400,000 to 650,000 distinct CDR3 sequences, 15% to 20% of them seen just once. These same data were also listed under a study on T cells in Graves' hyperthyroidism and ophthalmopathy.

Sequenced material: peripheral blood mononuclear cells (PBMCs), taken at new diagnosis, from a patient treated with antithyroid drugs. The receptor set was obtained from a woman aged 35-60 years with Graves disease.

The chain links TRBV19 to TRBJ2-7; TRBD1 matches 10 bases. Losses at the gene ends were 7 bases for V and 4 bases for J; bases not matched to a gene: 13. Germline V lookup: CDR1 LNHDA, CDR2 SQIVND (reference sequence). The CDR3 length is 16 residues. CDR3 protein: CASTSEWGTGVYEQYF. Written as DNA, the CDR3 is TGTGCCAGTACCTCCGAGTGGGGGACAGGGGTGTACGAGCAGTACTTC.

The V call is TRBV19, the J call TRBJ2-3; TRBD1 is a possible D gene (5 bases). V lost 6 bases and J lost 8, with 12 bases in between. This CDR3 has 12 residues. Germline V CDR1 and CDR2: LNHDA, SQIVND (reference sequence). The CDR3 region is CASSVPGPTQYF. The CDR3, as DNA: TGTGCCAGTAGCGTGCCAGGGCCTACGCAGTATTTT.

This clonotype was observed at least ten times. The chain employs TRBV20-1 and TRBJ2-7; TRBD1 aligns across 7 bases. The CDR3 extends over 16 amino acids. Germline-derived CDR1 and CDR2 are DFQATT and SNEGSKA (reference sequence). V lost 0 bases, J lost 2 bases, and 10 bases stayed unmatched. CDR3 nucleotides: TGCAGTGCTAGAGATCCCCAGGGGGTTGTGGCCTACGAGCAGTACTTC. Encoded protein: CSARDPQGVVAYEQYF.

V and J are TRBV5-1 and TRBJ1-1; 9 nucleotides align to TRBD1. V lost 6 bases to trimming and J lost 3 bases; unmatched junction nucleotides: 9. Germline CDR1 reads SGHRS; CDR2 reads YFSETQ. The CDR3 consists of 15 residues. The CDR3 nucleotides are TGCGCCAGCAAAACAGGGGGCTTTTTGGACACTGAAGCTTTCTTT. It codes for CASKTGGFLDTEAFF.

This clonotype was recorded a few times. The genes are TRBV12-3 or TRBV12-4 and TRBJ2-2, with a tentative D call TRBD1 (5 bases). V dropped 6 bases and J dropped 4 bases, with 12 bases sitting between them. The CDR3 runs 14 residues. CDR3 sequence (DNA): TGTGCCAGCAGCCCAGCAGGGCCCACCGGGGAGCTGTTTTTT. Translating gives CASSPAGPTGELFF.

The rearrangement joins TRBV18 to TRBJ2-1; 16 bases line up with TRBD2. Germline CDR1 reads KGHSH; CDR2 reads LQKENI. This CDR3 is built from 18 residues. V lost 5 bases, J lost 2 bases, and 6 bases stayed unmatched. CDR3 loop: CASSKPGTSGGAYNEQFF. CDR3 DNA sequence: TGTGCCAGCTCAAAACCCGGGACTAGCGGGGGGGCCTACAATGAGCAGTTCTTC.

This chain joins TRBV7-2 and TRBJ1-1; 9 bases agree with TRBD1. Germline CDR1 is SGHTA and CDR2 is FQGNSA. This CDR3 has 14 residues. With V trimmed by 1 base and J by 4 bases, 1 base remained unmatched. The CDR3, as DNA: TGTGCCAGCAGCTTAGACAGGGGGCCCACTGAAGCTTTCTTT. It specifies CASSLDRGPTEAFF. Full variable domain (missing parts from reference TRBV7-2 and TRBJ1-1): GAGVSQSPSNKVTEKGKDVELRCDPISGHTALYWYRQSLGQGLEFLIYFQGNSAPDKSGLPSDRFSAERTGGSVSTLTIQRTQQEDSAVYLCASSLDRGPTEAFFGQGTRLTVV.

This clonotype was counted at least ten times. CDR3: CASRETVDNQPQHF. Written as DNA, the CDR3 is TGTGCCAGCAGGGAAACCGTCGACAATCAGCCCCAGCATTTT. The rearrangement links TRBV2 to TRBJ1-5, with D unclear. The V gene's germline CDR1 is SNHLY and CDR2 FYNNEI. Trimming removed 6 bases from V and 3 bases from J, with 12 bases in between. This CDR3 spans 14 amino acids.

At least ten counts were recorded for this clonotype. V gene TRBV28 combines with J gene TRBJ1-2; D gene unclear. This CDR3 contains 11 residues. Germline V gene data show CDR1 as MDHEN and CDR2 as SYDVKM. Trimming cost V 1 base and J 4 bases, with 1 base left between them. CDR3 region: CASSLSYGYTF. The CDR3 DNA reads TGTGCCAGCAGTTTATCCTATGGCTACACCTTC.

Ten or more counts support this clonotype. V gene TRBV11-2 combines with J gene TRBJ2-2; 7 bases map to TRBD2. Per the germline V gene, CDR1 is SGHAT and CDR2 is FQNNGV. V gave up 2 bases and J gave up 3 bases; unmatched junction bases: 6. There are 16 residues in the CDR3. This chain's CDR3 is CASSLFGGGYTGELFF. The CDR3 bases are TGTGCCAGCAGCTTATTTGGCGGGGGTTACACCGGGGAGCTGTTTTTT.